Following are 2 T cell receptor beta chains from one sample sequenced in a study of PD-1 blockade in classical Hodgkin lymphoma. Time point reported: cycle 4 day 1 (C4D1), after less than 7 weeks of nivolumab. Relapse after autologous stem cell transplantation occurred in every patient, and brentuximab vedotin exposure varied. Assay used: immunoSEQ multiplex PCR; TCRdb lists only in-frame clones, some missing. The profile covers about 93,000 clones, with roughly 73% appearing a single time and 9.4% taken by the ten largest. Here the sequenced sample was peripheral blood mononuclear cells (PBMCs), taken before the fourth cycle of nivolumab. These receptors came from a human donor with classical Hodgkin lymphoma.

The table lists this clone with a count of one. The CDR3 sequence: CSVVGVAYEQYF. CDR3 sequence (DNA): TGCAGCGTTGTAGGGGTGGCCTACGAGCAGTACTTC. The chain employs TRBV29-1 and TRBJ2-7, with a tentative D call TRBD1 (5 bases). The CDR3 contains 12 residues. V was trimmed by 4 bases and J by 2 bases, leaving 9 bases between them. The germline V gene encodes CDR1 SQVTM and CDR2 ANQGSEA.

The V gene is TRBV2, the J gene TRBJ1-5; D unclear. CDR3 size: 14 residues. The germline gives CDR1 SNHLY, CDR2 FYNNEI. Between the trimmed V and J ends, which lost 6 bases and 0 bases, there was a span of 9 bases. The CDR3 spells CASSLTRSNQPQHF. CDR3 nucleotides: TGTGCCAGCAGCCTTACACGTAGCAATCAGCCCCAGCATTTT. Looking up the rest from reference TRBV2 and TRBJ1-5 gives the full variable domain: EPEVTQTPSHQVTQMGQEVILRCVPISNHLYFYWYRQILGQKVEFLVSFYNNEISEKSEIFDDQFSVERPDGSNFTLKIRSTKLEDSAMYFCASSLTRSNQPQHFGDGTRLSIL.